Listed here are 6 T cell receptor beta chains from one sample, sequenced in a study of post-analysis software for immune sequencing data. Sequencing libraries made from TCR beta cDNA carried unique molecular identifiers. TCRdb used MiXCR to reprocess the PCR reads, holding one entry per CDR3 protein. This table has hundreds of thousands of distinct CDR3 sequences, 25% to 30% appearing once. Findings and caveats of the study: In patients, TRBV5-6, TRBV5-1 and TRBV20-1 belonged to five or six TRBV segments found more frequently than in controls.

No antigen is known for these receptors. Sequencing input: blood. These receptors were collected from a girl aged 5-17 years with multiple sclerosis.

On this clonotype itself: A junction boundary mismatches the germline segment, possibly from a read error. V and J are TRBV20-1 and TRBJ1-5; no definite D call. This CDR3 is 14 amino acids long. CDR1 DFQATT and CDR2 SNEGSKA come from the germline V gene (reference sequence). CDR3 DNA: TGCAGTGCTAGGAACAGAATAAGCAATCAGCCCCGGCATTTT. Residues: CSARNRISNQPRHF.

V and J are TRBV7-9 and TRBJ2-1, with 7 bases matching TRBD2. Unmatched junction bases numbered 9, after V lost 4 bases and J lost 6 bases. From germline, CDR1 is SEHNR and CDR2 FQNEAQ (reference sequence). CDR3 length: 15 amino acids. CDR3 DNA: TGTGCCAGCAGCTCCCCGGGACCGGGGGGCAATGAGCAGTTCTTC. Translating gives CASSSPGPGGNEQFF. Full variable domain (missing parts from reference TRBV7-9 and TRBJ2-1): DTGVSQNPRHKITKRGQNVTFRCDPISEHNRLYWYRQTLGQGPEFLTYFQNEAQLEKSRLLSDRFSAERPKGSFSTLEIQRTEQGDSAMYLCASSSPGPGGNEQFFGPGTRLTVL.

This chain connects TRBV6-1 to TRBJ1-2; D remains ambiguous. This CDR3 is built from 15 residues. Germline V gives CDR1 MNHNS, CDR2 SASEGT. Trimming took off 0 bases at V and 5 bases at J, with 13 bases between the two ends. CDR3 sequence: CASSEAKSGGYGYTF. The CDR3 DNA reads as TGTGCCAGCAGTGAAGCCAAGTCGGGAGGTTATGGCTACACCTTC.

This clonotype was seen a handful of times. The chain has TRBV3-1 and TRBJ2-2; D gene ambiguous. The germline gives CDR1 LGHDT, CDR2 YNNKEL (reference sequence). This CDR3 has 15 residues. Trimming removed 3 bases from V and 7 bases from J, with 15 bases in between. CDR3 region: CASSQNAFSGGELFF. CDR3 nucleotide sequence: TGTGCCAGCAGCCAGAACGCTTTTTCAGGCGGGGAGCTGTTTTTT.

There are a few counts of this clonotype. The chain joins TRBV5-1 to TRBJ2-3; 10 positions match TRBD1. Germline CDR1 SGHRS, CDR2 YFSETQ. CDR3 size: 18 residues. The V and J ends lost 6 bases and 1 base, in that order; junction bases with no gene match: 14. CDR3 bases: TGCGCCAGCATTCACGCTGGACAGGGGGTTTTGGGCACAGATACGCAGTATTTT. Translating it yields CASIHAGQGVLGTDTQYF.

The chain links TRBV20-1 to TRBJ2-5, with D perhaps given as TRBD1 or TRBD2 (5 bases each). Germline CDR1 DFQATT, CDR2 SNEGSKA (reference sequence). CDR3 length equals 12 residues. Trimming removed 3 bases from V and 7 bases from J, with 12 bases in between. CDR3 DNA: TGCAGTGCTAGCCTCAGGGACGGGACCCAGTACTTC. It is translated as CSASLRDGTQYF.